Each of the 5 T cell receptor beta chains below was sequenced from the same sample in a study of blood T cell repertoires in COVID-19. TCRdb keeps only in-frame clones here, not all; method: immunoSEQ multiplex PCR. This sample has 230,000 or so clones; nearly 90% occur once, and the top ten carry roughly 4.5%. Sequences were obtained from peripheral blood. The source of these receptors is a woman aged 40 to 50 who had recovered from COVID-19.

This chain joins TRBV10-2 and TRBJ2-7, with D perhaps TRBD1 (6 bases). Trimming removed 3 bases at V and 4 bases at J, with 10 bases between. Germline CDR1 is WSHSY and CDR2 is SAAADI. The CDR3 spans 13 residues. The CDR3, as DNA: TGCGCCAGCAGTGAACAGGGTCGGTACGAGCAGTACGTC. Residues: CASSEQGRYEQYV.

J is TRBJ2-6 and V is TRBV2; 8 bases match TRBD1. J gave up 0 bases and V 5 bases, and 6 bases lay outside the gene matches. Germline lookup yields CDR1 SNHLY and CDR2 FYNNEI. CDR3 length: 17 amino acids. CDR3 coding DNA: TGTGCCAGCAGTTATCAGGGGGCGCTCTCTGGGGCCAACGTCCTGACTTTC. It encodes CASSYQGALSGANVLTF.

The chain has TRBV10-3 and TRBJ1-5, with 8 bases fitting TRBD1. The CDR3 extends over 15 amino acids. CDR1 is ENHRY and CDR2 is SYGVKD in the germline V gene. J lost 6 bases, V lost 3 bases, and 7 bases had no gene match. The CDR3 DNA sequence: TGTGCCATCAGTGACGTGACAGGGGAAGGTCAGCCCCAGCATTTT. This encodes CAISDVTGEGQPQHF.

This chain uses TRBV28 with TRBJ2-7, with TRBD1 identical over 7 bases. Losses at the gene ends were 6 bases for V and 3 bases for J; bases not matched to a gene: 5. Germline values: CDR1 MDHEN, CDR2 SYDVKM. This CDR3 is built from 13 residues. CDR3 region: CASSFRDSYEQYF. The CDR3 DNA reads TGTGCCAGCAGCTTTCGGGACAGCTACGAGCAGTACTTC.

A single count supports this clone. The chain's CDR3 is CASSYEAVNTEAFF. In nucleotides, the CDR3 is TGTGCCAGCAGTTACGAGGCGGTAAACACTGAAGCTTTCTTT. The chain combines TRBV6-5 with TRBJ1-1, with unresolved D. CDR3 length: 14 amino acids. The germline V and J ends were trimmed by 2 bases and 2 bases, with 9 bases remaining between them. Looked up from germline, CDR1 is MNHEY and CDR2 is SVGAGI.